Listed below are T cell receptor beta chains from one sample, sequenced in a study of blood T cell repertoires in COVID-19. Profiling relied on immunoSEQ multiplex PCR, and the TCRdb table lists in-frame clones only, not all of them. The sample yields approximately 260,000 clones, approximately 90% seen once. The specimen was peripheral blood. The source is a woman between 40 and 55 years old with acute or convalescent COVID-19. Each CDR3 is given with its conserved first and last residue. D genes are given only for firm matches.

>TRBV18|TRBD1
CASSTDRNYGYTF
>TRBV7-8|TRBD1
CASSSPYGTGGYTF
>TRBV7-9|TRBD1
CASNRGVTGDEKLFF
>TRBV19|TRBD1
CASTDRERGGELFF
>TRBV5-6|.
CASSTGETQYF
>TRBV6-4|TRBD2
CASSPTSGGGDTQYF
>TRBV9|.
CASSVGGTNTEAFF
>TRBV5-4|TRBD2
CASSYQRGAAWETQYF
>TRBV20-1|.
CSASIGGWEDTQYF
>TRBV11-2|.
CASSQQYEKLFF
>TRBV11-2|.
CASSWGRDRPLHF
>TRBV3-1/TRBV3-2|.
CASSQTGRGTQYF
>TRBV6-5|.
CASISTENSPLHF
>TRBV9|.
CASSDTGNSYNEQFF
>TRBV3-1/TRBV3-2|.
CASSPWEGNGYTF
>TRBV3-1/TRBV3-2|.
CASSQEGGRGNTIYF
>TRBV10-3|TRBD1
CAISTGGNEQFF
>TRBV13|.
CASSFSNQPQHF
>TRBV19|TRBD2
CATRLSGGPRGQFF
>TRBV7-8|TRBD1
CASSLARGTAIAKNIQYF
>TRBV20-1|TRBD2
CSASRTSGSTDTQYF
>TRBV4-1|TRBD2
CASSQGVLTSGAGRVETQYF
>TRBV4-2|.
CASSGWGRGTNEKLFF
>TRBV6-4|.
CASGGWGETEAFF
>TRBV9|TRBD1
CASSVGQGSYNEQFF
>TRBV7-3|TRBD1
CASSFDRANTGELFF
>TRBV3-1/TRBV3-2|TRBD2
CASSQQSGGGYNEQFF
>TRBV10-2|.
CASSESRGAFF
>TRBV29-1|.
CSVSPPGGNYGYTF
>TRBV7-8|TRBD2
CASSLERGVNTGELFF
>TRBV28|.
CASSPERAGRDQPQHF
>TRBV6-4|.
CASSQGISGTEAFF
>TRBV27|TRBD1
CASSSQRQGSKNNSPLHF
>TRBV5-8|.
CASSLGVAGSYNEQFF
>TRBV27|TRBD2
CASSSSAGDRYNEQFF
>TRBV23-1|.
CASSPFQPQHF
>TRBV25-1|.
CASSPRQNSPLHF
>TRBV30|.
CAWSVQGTYGYTF
>TRBV6-5|.
CASSYVRGVSNSPLHF
>TRBV27|TRBD2
CASSLAGGPPGELFF